This TCR beta chain originates from a study of cytomegalovirus exposure and HLA in healthy donors. V shed 4 bases, J shed 3 bases, and the junction held 3 bases outside the gene matches. Germline loops: CDR1 SEHNR, CDR2 FQNEAQ (reference sequence). The length of the CDR3 is 14 residues. At the time of sampling, donors were nominally healthy, though unrecorded immune exposures were likely. Primers for the PCR totalled 60 Vbeta and 13 Jbeta. In the original analysis: Approximately 12 million of the roughly 80 million unique TCR beta chains counted in a later analysis were shared. Method: immunoSEQ multiplex PCR; TCRdb's copy keeps in-frame clones and lacks some. D and trimming come from the DNA, and the V and J calls and clone size come from that table. This table holds about 190,000 clones, roughly four fifths found once.

The receptor was derived from a woman aged 25 to 39 in good health and CMV-seropositive. The chain carries TRBV7-9 and TRBJ1-5; 7 positions agree with TRBD1. The sequenced sample was PBMCs. In nucleotides, the CDR3 is TGTGCCAGCAGCTCGACAGGGAACAATCAGCCCCAGCATTTT. Translating it yields CASSSTGNNQPQHF.